These T cell receptor beta chains were read from a single sample in a study of shared clonotypes between healthy human individuals. Repertoires were generated with immunoSEQ multiplex PCR, while TCRdb's copy carries only in-frame clones and drops some. There are roughly 2.5 million clones in the sample; 90% to 95% occur only once, and under 0.15% lies in the top ten. The sample comprised naive CD4+ T cells sorted from blood. These receptors were obtained from a man aged 18-30 years in good health. The conserved cysteine and the conserved F or W are not part of the CDR3 here. A D gene is named only where the DNA matches it firmly.

>TRBV4-2|TRBJ1-2|-
ASSQDRGYGYT
>TRBV5-4|TRBJ2-7|-
ASSLNYEQY
>TRBV6-5|TRBJ2-7|TRBD1
ASQGDYEQY
>TRBV5-1|TRBJ2-5|-
ASSLLGQETQY
>TRBV5-1|TRBJ1-5|-
ASTDVSNQPQH
>TRBV11-2|TRBJ2-7|TRBD1
ASSSQGVTYEQY
>TRBV5-1|TRBJ2-5|-
ASSLAPGTQETQY
>TRBV6-1|TRBJ2-7|TRBD2
ASRLAGVHEQY
>TRBV4-3|TRBJ2-3|TRBD2
ASSQSSSGNTQY
>TRBV5-1|TRBJ2-1|TRBD1
ASSWSGTGGYNEQF
>TRBV5-6|TRBJ1-2|-
ASSLGQRYGYT
>TRBV5-1|TRBJ2-3|TRBD2
ASSLDLAGLADTQY
>TRBV2|TRBJ1-3|-
ASSEPGRGNTIY
>TRBV7-4|TRBJ2-7|-
ASSLGAKKGYEQY
>TRBV5-1|TRBJ1-4|-
ASSLALSTTNEKLF
>TRBV5-1|TRBJ2-7|TRBD2
ASSPSGTILKSSYEQY
>TRBV6-1|TRBJ2-7|-
ASSEAGPHEQY
>TRBV5-1|TRBJ1-1|-
ASSFDWSGAAF
>TRBV18|TRBJ2-5|-
ASSPIGGVKETQY
>TRBV18|TRBJ1-5|TRBD1
ASSPPDLWTGEYNQPQH
>TRBV19|TRBJ1-5|TRBD1
ASSIEQGAQVQPQH
>TRBV19|TRBJ2-5|-
ASSRRAETQY
>TRBV7-2|TRBJ1-6|TRBD1
ASSNQQGMHSPLH
>TRBV2|TRBJ2-3|TRBD2
ASSEMGGDTDTQY
>TRBV28|TRBJ1-2|-
ASSLRPNYGYT
>TRBV2|TRBJ2-5|TRBD2
ASKVNPGGAQETQY
>TRBV25-1|TRBJ2-2|TRBD1
ASRGTGNTGELF
>TRBV2|TRBJ1-2|TRBD1
ASSGQGRYGYT
>TRBV18|TRBJ2-1|-
ASSPPTGEGRF
>TRBV7-2|TRBJ2-4|-
ASSLSASLAKNIQY
>TRBV18|TRBJ2-5|-
ASSPPRGRFQETQY
>TRBV7-9|TRBJ2-6|TRBD1
ASSATGRFSGANVLT
>TRBV5-1|TRBJ2-7|TRBD1
ASSKGGQGFEQY
>TRBV5-1|TRBJ2-1|-
ASSSTGAGGEQF
>TRBV18|TRBJ1-1|-
ASSPPSGGGGTEAF
>TRBV11-3|TRBJ2-7|TRBD2
ASSLGSGSSSYEQY
>TRBV25-1|TRBJ2-1|TRBD2
ASSGLAGGGGYNEQF
>TRBV7-2|TRBJ1-1|-
ASSPSRSLGTEAF
>TRBV6-1|TRBJ2-7|TRBD1
ASSLTGYEQY
>TRBV6-6|TRBJ2-3|-
ASSYDIRGSTDTQY
>TRBV5-1|TRBJ2-5|-
ASRRQGGQETQY
>TRBV5-1|TRBJ2-3|-
ASSFGGLGDTQY
>TRBV7-9|TRBJ2-5|TRBD2
ASSSVLAGVREQY
>TRBV14|TRBJ1-1|TRBD1
ASSEIRDSRDTEAF
>TRBV10-3|TRBJ1-6|-
AISEQDNSPLH
>TRBV21-1|TRBJ1-2|-
ASSTQASYGYT
>TRBV19|TRBJ2-1|-
ASKGQGRNEQF
>TRBV10-2|TRBJ1-6|-
ASRGGPRGSPLH
>TRBV9|TRBJ1-6|-
ASSVTGQSSYNSPLH
>TRBV7-2|TRBJ2-2|-
VEVNGSRYTGELF
>TRBV6-5|TRBJ2-2|-
ASRTRANGGGELF
>TRBV7-9|TRBJ1-4|-
ASSSELTANEKLF
>TRBV6-5|TRBJ2-3|-
ASSYGAGPEADTQY
>TRBV27|TRBJ2-7|-
ASSSGGEQY
>TRBV5-5|TRBJ1-2|-
ASSLELSGYT